A selection of T cell receptor beta chains follows, all from one sample in a study of T cell responses to AZD1222 COVID-19 vaccine. Profiling relied on immunoSEQ multiplex PCR, and the TCRdb table lists in-frame clones only, not all of them. The table includes 100,000 to 150,000 clones, roughly 90% detected once. Material: peripheral blood, obtained 28 days after the second AZD1222 dose. These receptors originate from an adult who received the AZD1222 COVID-19 vaccine. The CDR3 runs from the conserved cysteine through the conserved F or W. D genes are given only for firm matches. Only part of the rows carry a size: once, few, many, or a class if the clone is expanded.

d_gene | j_gene | v_gene | abundance | CDR3nt | CDR3aa
NA | TRBJ1-1 | TRBV7-9 | few | TGTGCCAGCAGCTTCTCCGACACTGAAGCTTTCTTT | CASSFSDTEAFF
TRBD2 | TRBJ2-7 | TRBV4-3 | NA | TGCGCCAGCAGCCCAGTGGTTGGGGGGGTTGGTGAGCAGTACTTC | CASSPVVGGVGEQYF
TRBD1 | TRBJ1-2 | TRBV29-1 | once | TGCAGCGTTCGACAGGGGATCTATGGCTACACCTTC | CSVRQGIYGYTF
TRBD1 | TRBJ2-7 | TRBV12-3/TRBV12-4 | NA | TGTGCCAGGATAAGACAGGGTAACTACGAGCAGTACTTC | CARIRQGNYEQYF
NA | TRBJ1-4 | TRBV5-4 | NA | TGTGCCAGCAGCCCAAGTCCGGGGGATAATGAAAAACTGTTTTTT | CASSPSPGDNEKLFF
NA | TRBJ1-1 | TRBV5-1 | NA | TGCGCCAGCACACAGGGTGGGGACAACACTGAAGCTTTCTTT | CASTQGGDNTEAFF
NA | TRBJ1-2 | TRBV19 | NA | TGTGCCAGTAGGCCGGGGCCTAACTATGGCTACACCTTC | CASRPGPNYGYTF
NA | TRBJ1-4 | TRBV6-1 | few | TGTGCCAGCAGTGAAGCGCCAGAAGGGGGTGAAAAACTGTTTTTT | CASSEAPEGGEKLFF
NA | TRBJ2-2 | TRBV28 | NA | TGTGCCAGCAGTTCCGGGGGCGAGAACACCGGGGAGCTGTTTTTT | CASSSGGENTGELFF
NA | TRBJ2-1 | TRBV7-3 | NA | TGTGCCAGCAGCTTAACGTTAAGTAGGGGTGGTGAGCAGTTCTTC | CASSLTLSRGGEQFF
NA | TRBJ2-1 | TRBV9 | NA | TGTGCCAGCAGCGTTGGGACGGGCTCCTACAATGAGCAGTTCTTC | CASSVGTGSYNEQFF
TRBD2 | TRBJ2-3 | TRBV7-9 | NA | TGTGCCAGCAGCGTCCAGCCGACTAGCGGGAGATATACGCAGTATTTT | CASSVQPTSGRYTQYF
NA | TRBJ2-7 | TRBV18 | NA | TGTGCCAGCTCACCAACCAGTTCTGGGGAGCAGTACTTC | CASSPTSSGEQYF
NA | TRBJ1-2 | TRBV9 | NA | TGTGCCAGCAGCTTTCAGTCCTATGGCTACACCTTC | CASSFQSYGYTF
NA | TRBJ2-3 | TRBV9 | NA | TGTGCCAGCAGCGTAGATCAAGGGATCACAGATACGCAGTATTTT | CASSVDQGITDTQYF
TRBD1 | TRBJ1-3 | TRBV6-5 | once | TGTGCCAGCAGGGACAGGCGAAGCTCTGGAAACACCATATATTTT | CASRDRRSSGNTIYF
NA | TRBJ2-5 | TRBV21-1 | NA | TGTGCCAGCAGCAAGGGGAGGGGCCAAGAGACCCAGTACTTC | CASSKGRGQETQYF
NA | TRBJ1-2 | TRBV6-5 | NA | TGTGCCAGCAGTCCCGACAGGAACTATGGCTACACCTTC | CASSPDRNYGYTF
NA | TRBJ2-7 | TRBV15 | NA | TGTGCCACCAGCCCAGGGACATCCTACGAGCAGTACTTC | CATSPGTSYEQYF
NA | TRBJ1-5 | TRBV29-1 | NA | TGCAGCGTCGGATATAGCAATCAGCCCCAGCATTTT | CSVGYSNQPQHF
NA | TRBJ2-7 | TRBV7-2 | once | TGTGCCAGCAGCCTTCCGGGGTCGTGGGAGCAGTACTTC | CASSLPGSWEQYF
NA | TRBJ2-7 | TRBV28 | NA | TGTGCCAGCATTTTAGGTGGGAGTGAGGACGAGCAGTACTTC | CASILGGSEDEQYF
NA | TRBJ2-1 | TRBV19 | NA | TGTGCCAGTAGAGGGTGGGTAAATGAGCAGTTCTTC | CASRGWVNEQFF
NA | TRBJ2-1 | TRBV21-1 | once | TGTGCCAGCAGCAAGGGGCGCCATCCCGCCTTTGGACACTACAATGAGCAGTTCTTC | CASSKGRHPAFGHYNEQFF
TRBD1 | TRBJ2-5 | TRBV4-1 | NA | TGCGCCAGCAGCCCAAGGGGGGACAGGCAAAGGAGTGAGACCCAGTACTTC | CASSPRGDRQRSETQYF
NA | TRBJ2-5 | TRBV2 | NA | TGTGCCAGCAGTGCAGAAGAGACCCAGTACTTC | CASSAEETQYF
TRBD1 | TRBJ1-3 | TRBV9 | NA | TGTGCCAGCAGCGTAGGAGGGACAGGGGGCCGTGGAAACACCATATATTTT | CASSVGGTGGRGNTIYF
TRBD1 | TRBJ2-3 | TRBV29-1 | NA | TGCAGCGTGGTTGGACAGGGAACAGATACGCAGTATTTT | CSVVGQGTDTQYF